This entry is about one TCR beta chain. The data were obtained in a study of T cell responses to AZD1222 COVID-19 vaccine. Measured with immunoSEQ multiplex PCR; TCRdb has only the in-frame clones, and not every one. In the table there are roughly 260,000 clones, 80% to 95% of which are singletons. Trimming took off 0 bases at V and 0 bases at J, with 6 bases between the two ends. Germline V lookup: CDR1 SGHRS, CDR2 YFSETQ. This CDR3 has 15 residues. This material consisted of peripheral blood, taken on day 0 of AZD1222 vaccination. The TCR was taken from an adult in good health. The genes are TRBV5-1 and TRBJ1-4; D is uncertain. DNA of the CDR3: TGCGCCAGCAGCTTGGTAGGCACAACTAATGAAAAACTGTTTTTT. Encoded protein: CASSLVGTTNEKLFF.